One and the same sample provided the 29 T cell receptor beta chains below, sequenced in a study of shared clonotypes between healthy human individuals. TCRdb's table, derived via immunoSEQ multiplex PCR, lists solely in-frame clones and lacks some. Of around 500,000 clones listed, over 60% are singletons. The specimen was PBMCs. All receptors come from a woman between 40 and 55 years old in good health. Some clones in this sample may be carry-over from other donors' samples.

The J gene is TRBJ1-3, the V gene TRBV5-8; D call uncertain. This CDR3 has 13 amino acids. Trimming stripped 4 bases from V and 4 bases from J, with 9 bases between. The germline gives CDR1 SGHTS, CDR2 YDEGEE. As DNA, the CDR3 is TGTGCCAGCAGCCCTGGCGCGGGAAACACCATATATTTT. This sequence encodes CASSPGAGNTIYF.

The chain joins TRBV7-2 to TRBJ2-7; 7 positions agree with TRBD1. From germline, CDR1 is SGHTA and CDR2 FQGNSA. The trim removed 5 bases at V and 2 bases at J, leaving 6 bases unmatched. The CDR3 covers 14 residues. CDR3 in amino acids: CASSPHRGPYEQYF. The CDR3 DNA is TGTGCCAGCAGCCCCCACAGGGGACCCTACGAGCAGTACTTC.

The chain links TRBV9 to TRBJ2-1; 12 nucleotides agree with TRBD2. The germline V gene has CDR1 SGDLS and CDR2 YYNGEE. The J segment lost 4 bases and the V segment lost 1 base, leaving 0 bases of the junction unmatched. The CDR3 runs 15 residues. CDR3 residues: CASSVLAGGYNEQFF. The CDR3 DNA sequence: TGTGCCAGCAGCGTACTAGCGGGGGGGTACAATGAGCAGTTCTTC.

This chain uses TRBV19 with TRBJ1-4, with TRBD1 matching 9 bases. Looked up from germline, CDR1 is LNHDA and CDR2 is SQIVND (reference sequence). J lost 8 bases, V lost 4 bases, and 8 bases had no gene match. This CDR3 is 15 amino acids long. CDR3 DNA sequence: TGTGCCAGTAGTACGGGGACAGGGTTTCGGGAAAAACTGTTTTTT. This sequence encodes CASSTGTGFREKLFF. Filled out from reference TRBV19 and TRBJ1-4, the complete variable domain reads DGGITQSPKYLFRKEGQNVTLSCEQNLNHDAMYWYRQDPGQGLRLIYYSQIVNDFQKGDIAEGYSVSREKKESFPLTVTSAQKNPTAFYLCASSTGTGFREKLFFGSGTQLSVL.

This chain connects TRBV5-1 to TRBJ2-4, with D possibly called TRBD1 or TRBD2 (6 bases each). The V end lost 3 bases, the J end lost 0 bases, and 16 bases lay between the germline ends. CDR1 and CDR2 (germline): SGHRS, YFSETQ. The CDR3 is made up of 17 amino acids. Here the CDR3 reads CASSSTSRGLAKNIQYF. CDR3 bases: TGCGCCAGCAGCTCTACCAGCAGGGGACTAGCCAAAAACATTCAGTACTTC.

The chain couples TRBV7-8 to TRBJ1-5; D not resolved. V lost 1 base and J 4 bases, leaving 11 bases between the germline ends. Germline V gives CDR1 SGHVS, CDR2 FQNEAQ. CDR3 size: 15 residues. The CDR3: CASSLELGGNQPQHF. The CDR3 DNA is TGTGCCAGCAGCTTAGAATTGGGCGGGAATCAGCCCCAGCATTTT.

The chain has TRBV5-1 and TRBJ2-2; D unclear. Germline CDR1 is SGHRS and CDR2 is YFSETQ. V gave up 2 bases and J gave up 6 bases, with 11 bases separating them. The CDR3 is made up of 14 amino acids. The CDR3 region is CASSFQVDSGELFF. CDR3 DNA sequence: TGCGCCAGCAGCTTCCAGGTCGACTCCGGGGAGCTGTTTTTT.

Note on this clone: A far larger clone is one nucleotide away, so this likely arose from a read error. The chain combines TRBV29-1 with TRBJ1-1; D is undetermined. The germline CDR1 and CDR2 sequences are SQVTM and ANQGSEA. The CDR3 spans 13 residues. The V end lost 6 bases, the J end lost 0 bases, and 11 bases lay between the germline ends. The CDR3 spells CSVETLLNTEAFF. The DNA of the CDR3 is TGCAGCGTCGAGACACTTCTGAACACTGAAGCTTTCTTT.

This clone was recorded a few times. The chain is built from TRBV28 and TRBJ1-2; D is uncertain. This CDR3 spans 15 amino acids. Trimming took 6 bases from V and 0 from J, leaving 14 bases between them. The germline gives CDR1 MDHEN, CDR2 SYDVKM. The CDR3 loop reads CASRDDTHPNYGYTF. Here the CDR3 DNA reads TGTGCCAGCAGGGACGATACACACCCTAACTATGGCTACACCTTC.

The chain has TRBV6-5 and TRBJ2-6; D may be TRBD2 (6 bases). CDR1 and CDR2 from the germline V gene are MNHEY and SVGAGI. The CDR3 spans 16 residues. V dropped 2 bases and J dropped 0 bases, with 8 bases sitting between them. CDR3 DNA: TGTGCCAGCAGTTACACGGGAGTCTCTGGGGCCAACGTCCTGACTTTC. This encodes CASSYTGVSGANVLTF.

This clone was seen at least ten times. This chain links TRBV4-2 with TRBJ2-7, with 8 bases matching TRBD2. After removal of 0 bases from V and 5 bases from J, the junction contained 9 bases not matched to a gene. The CDR3 runs 16 residues. Germline lookup yields CDR1 LGHNA and CDR2 YNFKEQ. The CDR3 DNA follows: TGTGCCAGCAGCCAAGATTTAGGGAGCGGGAGAGACGAGCAGTACTTC. Translation gives CASSQDLGSGRDEQYF.

Only one count was recorded for this clone. This rearrangement joins TRBV10-3 to TRBJ1-2; 8 bases match TRBD1. The germline gives CDR1 ENHRY, CDR2 SYGVKD. CDR3 length: 13 residues. V shed 10 bases, J shed 0 bases, and the junction held 4 bases outside the gene matches. The CDR3 DNA reads as TGTGCCACCGAGACAGGGGCTAACTATGGCTACACCTTC. This translates into CATETGANYGYTF.

The chain joins TRBV5-4 to TRBJ2-1; D uncertain. This CDR3 contains 16 residues. V gave up 5 bases and J gave up 0 bases, with 15 bases separating them. CDR1 is SGHNT, CDR2 YYREEE, per germline (reference sequence). The CDR3 coding sequence is TGTGCCAGCAGTTCCCACGGACCGCCCTCCTACAATGAGCAGTTCTTC. This codes for CASSSHGPPSYNEQFF. Full variable domain (outside the CDR3, taken from reference TRBV5-4 and TRBJ2-1): ETGVTQSPTHLIKTRGQQVTLRCSSQSGHNTVSWYQQALGQGPQFIFQYYREEENGRGNFPPRFSGLQFPNYSSELNVNALELDDSALYLCASSSHGPPSYNEQFFGPGTRLTVL.

This clone occurred once. The chain is built from TRBV27 and TRBJ2-3; D possibly corresponds to TRBD2 (5 bases). CDR3 length: 15 residues. V gave up 9 bases and J gave up 0 bases, with 16 bases separating them. In germline, CDR1 is MNHEY, CDR2 SMNVEV (reference sequence). Here the CDR3 reads CARRGPTPSTDTQYF. CDR3 DNA: TGTGCCAGACGGGGTCCGACCCCTAGCACAGATACGCAGTATTTT.

Ten or more counts support this clone. Different DNA sequences within this sample yield the same CDR3. This chain links TRBV27 with TRBJ2-5, with D maybe TRBD1 (6 bases). From germline, CDR1 is MNHEY and CDR2 SMNVEV (reference sequence). This CDR3 is 14 amino acids long. V lost 6 bases, J lost 5 bases, and 16 bases lay in between. CDR3 region: CASREIQGFETQYF. In nucleotides, the CDR3 is TGTGCCAGCAGGGAAATACAGGGTTTCGAGACCCAGTACTTC.

In regard to this clone: Other DNA sequences in this specimen translate into the identical CDR3. The chain recombines TRBV28 with TRBJ1-5, with 10 bases fitting TRBD1. CDR1 is MDHEN and CDR2 is SYDVKM in the germline V gene. This CDR3 contains 15 residues. V trimming: 5 bases; J trimming: 2 bases; junction bases outside the gene matches: 3. The CDR3 spells CASSPGTGGNQPQHF. CDR3 nucleotides: TGTGCCAGCAGTCCCGGGACAGGGGGCAATCAGCCCCAGCATTTT.

With regard to this clone: Within the sample, other DNA sequences also encode this same CDR3. V is TRBV19 and J is TRBJ2-5, with 8 bases fitting TRBD1. This CDR3 region has 13 residues. The germline CDR1 and CDR2 sequences are LNHDA and SQIVND (reference sequence). V dropped 3 bases and J dropped 11; count of bases not matched to a gene: 8. In DNA form, the CDR3 reads TGTGCCAGTAGTATTACTGGGACAGGAGTTCAGTACTTC. This translates into CASSITGTGVQYF.

A few counts support this clone. The J gene is TRBJ1-4, the V gene TRBV4-2, with D unresolved. This CDR3 spans 15 amino acids. Trimming took 1 base from V and 7 from J, leaving 13 bases between them. Germline V lookup: CDR1 LGHNA, CDR2 YNFKEQ. CDR3 DNA sequence: TGTGCCAGCAGCCAAGTGGCTGGGGTGGGTGAAAAACTGTTTTTT. The encoded protein is CASSQVAGVGEKLFF.

This chain connects TRBV2 to TRBJ2-1; D possibly corresponds to TRBD2 (5 bases). V was shortened by 4 bases and J by 2 bases, with 6 bases between the two germline ends. Germline V gives CDR1 SNHLY, CDR2 FYNNEI. The CDR3 contains 13 residues. This CDR3 reads CASSAGAYNEQFF. The CDR3 bases are TGTGCCAGCAGTGCCGGGGCCTACAATGAGCAGTTCTTC.

J is TRBJ2-3 and V is TRBV11-2; tentatively, D is TRBD1 (5 bases). The CDR3 is 15 residues long. Germline CDR1 is SGHAT and CDR2 is FQNNGV. V was shortened by 5 bases and J by 1 base, with 13 bases between the two germline ends. CDR3 sequence reads: CASSTRQGGTDTQYF. CDR3 coding DNA: TGTGCCAGCAGCACCAGACAAGGGGGCACAGATACGCAGTATTTT.

V is TRBV15 and J is TRBJ1-1; 9 bases align to TRBD1. Looked up from germline, CDR1 is LNHNV and CDR2 is YYDKDF (reference sequence). Trimming cost V 4 bases and J 1 base; bases outside gene matches: 4. The CDR3 is made up of 15 amino acids. DNA for the CDR3: TGTGCCACCAGCATAGGGACAGGGCGGAACACTGAAGCTTTCTTT. This encodes CATSIGTGRNTEAFF. The whole variable domain, remainder taken from reference TRBV15 and TRBJ1-1, is DAMVIQNPRYQVTQFGKPVTLSCSQTLNHNVMYWYQQKSSQAPKLLFHYYDKDFNNEADTPDNFQSRRPNTSFCFLDIRSPGLGDTAMYLCATSIGTGRNTEAFFGQGTRLTVV.

The chain couples TRBV2 to TRBJ2-5; 8 bases align to TRBD1. The J call may not be correct, given that the DNA end is closer to TRBJ2-7. The CDR3 sequence is 14 residues long. Germline-derived CDR1 and CDR2 are SNHLY and FYNNEI. The CDR3 DNA reads as TGTGCCTGTAAGACAGGGGCGAGCTCCTACGAGCAGTACTTC. Translation gives CACKTGASSYEQYF.

In its sample, this clone was seen once. The chain is built from TRBV10-3 and TRBJ1-3; D gene unclear. V dropped 1 base and J dropped 0 bases, with 7 bases sitting between them. Germline V gene lookup returns CDR1 ENHRY and CDR2 SYGVKD. The CDR3 sequence is 15 residues long. In DNA, the CDR3 is TGTGCCATCAGTGAGTTGGGCAGCTCTGGAAACACCATATATTTT. Its protein is CAISELGSSGNTIYF.

This sequence joins TRBV19 and TRBJ2-7; 10 bases align to TRBD2. CDR1 and CDR2 from the germline V gene are LNHDA and SQIVND (reference sequence). The CDR3 extends over 15 amino acids. The V segment lost 2 bases and the J segment 5 bases; nucleotides outside the gene matches: 6. The CDR3 bases are TGTGCCAGTAGTATAAGTCTAGCGGGAGCCCACGAGCAGTACTTC. Its protein is CASSISLAGAHEQYF.

V is TRBV7-2 and J is TRBJ1-2, with TRBD1 matching over 7 bases. The CDR3 length is 16 residues. J lost 2 bases, V lost 3 bases, and 9 bases had no gene match. Germline V gene sequence: CDR1 SGHTA, CDR2 FQGNSA. The CDR3, as DNA: TGTGCCAGCAGCTTTGACAGGGAATTGGACAACTATGGCTACACCTTC. Its translation is CASSFDRELDNYGYTF.

Notes on this clone: Being one base from a much bigger clone, this may be a read error. The same CDR3 also results from other DNA sequences found in this sample. The chain carries TRBV30 and TRBJ2-7; no clear D. CDR1 is GTSNPN and CDR2 is SVGIG in the germline V gene (reference sequence). The CDR3 is made up of 12 amino acids. The CDR3 region is CAWTTATYEQYF. The CDR3, as DNA: TGTGCCTGGACAACAGCTACCTATGAGCAGTACTTC.

V is TRBV10-3 and J is TRBJ2-1; TRBD2 matches 11 bases. Trimming at V came to 6 bases and at J to 5 bases, leaving 6 bases not matched to a gene. Germline V gene data show CDR1 as ENHRY and CDR2 as SYGVKD. The CDR3 sequence is 15 residues long. Here the CDR3 DNA reads TGTGCCATCAGCCAAACTAGCGGGAGCCACAATGAGCAGTTCTTC. Protein product: CAISQTSGSHNEQFF.

The chain links TRBV28 to TRBJ2-7; 7 nucleotides agree with TRBD1. The CDR3 spans 14 residues. With 5 bases clipped from V and 2 bases from J, the junction kept 6 bases outside the gene matches. The germline V gene has CDR1 MDHEN and CDR2 SYDVKM. CDR3 residues: CASSGQVGPYEQYF. In DNA form, the CDR3 reads TGTGCCAGCAGTGGACAGGTGGGTCCCTACGAGCAGTACTTC.

The chain has TRBV20-1 and TRBJ2-5; no firm D call. The CDR3 has 11 residues. V was clipped by 3 bases and J by 9 bases, with 11 bases between them. The germline V gene encodes CDR1 DFQATT and CDR2 SNEGSKA (reference sequence). The CDR3: CSARESVPQYF. CDR3 sequence (DNA): TGCAGTGCTAGGGAGAGCGTCCCCCAGTACTTC.